Following are 20 T cell receptor beta chains from one sample sequenced in a study of blood T cell repertoires in COVID-19. Sequencing was performed with immunoSEQ multiplex PCR; in TCRdb, only in-frame clones are kept and a portion is missing. The data hold around 500,000 clones, with less than 90% observed a single time. Sequencing input: PBMCs or T cells enriched from blood (not recorded which). The receptors derive from a woman in her sixties or seventies who had recovered from COVID-19.

The J gene is TRBJ2-7, the V gene TRBV6-6; TRBD2 agrees at 9 bases. The CDR3 has 15 amino acids. Germline assignment: CDR1 MNHNY and CDR2 SVGAGI (reference sequence). V shed 7 bases and J 0 bases; nucleotides not matched to a gene: 7. In DNA form, the CDR3 reads TGTGCCAGCACCCCTAGGCGGGGGGGCTCCTACGAGCAGTACTTC. This translates into CASTPRRGGSYEQYF.

The chain uses TRBV25-1 and TRBJ1-3, with D uncertain. Germline V gives CDR1 MGHDK, CDR2 SYGVNS. CDR3 length equals 14 residues. Trimming removed 2 bases at V and 0 bases at J, with 5 bases between. The CDR3 DNA follows: TGTGCCAGCAGTGAACGGTACTCTGGAAACACCATATATTTT. It is translated as CASSERYSGNTIYF.

The genes are TRBV27 and TRBJ1-2; the D gene is possibly TRBD1 (6 bases). V was pared by 5 bases and J by 4 bases, with 14 bases between. The CDR3 length is 14 residues. The V gene's germline CDR1 is MNHEY and CDR2 SMNVEV (reference sequence). This chain's CDR3 is CASSPTGTLYGYTF. The CDR3 DNA sequence: TGTGCCAGCAGTCCAACCGGGACACTCTATGGCTACACCTTC.

This chain links TRBV2 with TRBJ2-1; 13 bases align to TRBD2. With V trimmed by 6 bases and J by 8 bases, 7 bases remained unmatched. Germline V CDR1 and CDR2: SNHLY, FYNNEI. The CDR3 consists of 15 residues. The CDR3 DNA follows: TGTGCCAGCAGCGCGGGACTAGCGGGGTCGGATGAGCAGTTCTTC. This gives the protein CASSAGLAGSDEQFF.

Remarks on this clone: Other DNA sequences in this specimen translate into the identical CDR3. The chain is built from TRBV9 and TRBJ2-3, with unresolved D. Trimming removed 0 bases at V and 0 bases at J, with 8 bases between. Germline V CDR1 and CDR2: SGDLS, YYNGEE. The CDR3 is made up of 15 amino acids. The CDR3 protein is CASSVGGGSTDTQYF. CDR3 coding DNA: TGTGCCAGCAGCGTAGGAGGCGGTAGCACAGATACGCAGTATTTT.

This clone has just a few counts. The genes are TRBV12-3 or TRBV12-4 and TRBJ2-2; perhaps TRBD1 as D (6 bases). V dropped 6 bases and J dropped 7 bases, with 12 bases sitting between them. The CDR3 extends over 13 amino acids. The CDR3 here is CASRRQAIGELFF. The CDR3 DNA is TGTGCCAGCAGACGACAGGCAATCGGGGAGCTGTTTTTT.

The chain couples TRBV2 to TRBJ1-2, with D perhaps matching TRBD1 (5 bases). Trimming cost V 8 bases and J 3 bases, with 19 bases left between them. The CDR3 sequence is 15 residues long. CDR1 and CDR2 (germline): SNHLY, FYNNEI. CDR3 sequence reads: CASGGVVDIDYGYTF. CDR3 coding DNA: TGTGCCAGCGGGGGGGTTGTGGACATTGACTATGGCTACACCTTC.

The table lists this clone with a count of one. The chain recombines TRBV20-1 with TRBJ1-2; weak D call: TRBD1 (5 bases). This CDR3 contains 11 residues. Germline V gives CDR1 DFQATT, CDR2 SNEGSKA (reference sequence). Trimming shortened V by 2 bases and J by 7 bases, and 8 bases separated the two germline ends. CDR3 DNA: TGCAGTGCTAGACATGGGGCTGGCTACACCTTC. Encoded protein: CSARHGAGYTF.

CDR3: CASSQGAEQYF. In DNA form, the CDR3 reads TGCGCCAGCAGCCAAGGAGCCGAGCAGTACTTC. The chain uses TRBV5-1 and TRBJ2-7, with D unresolved. This CDR3 spans 11 amino acids. Germline V gene lookup returns CDR1 SGHRS and CDR2 YFSETQ. V was shortened by 4 bases and J by 6 bases, with 8 bases between the two germline ends. The complete variable domain, with remaining parts taken from reference TRBV5-1 and TRBJ2-7, reads KAGVTQTPRYLIKTRGQQVTLSCSPISGHRSVSWYQQTPGQGLQFLFEYFSETQRNKGNFPGRFSGRQFSNSRSEMNVSTLELGDSALYLCASSQGAEQYFGPGTRLTVT.

The count of this clone is one. The chain employs TRBV7-2 and TRBJ2-5, with TRBD1 matching over 7 bases. The CDR3 contains 13 residues. V was pared by 5 bases and J by 5 bases, with 5 bases of the junction left unmatched. The germline V gene encodes CDR1 SGHTA and CDR2 FQGNSA. The CDR3 reads CASSPRGMETQYF. The CDR3 DNA is TGTGCCAGCAGCCCCAGGGGGATGGAGACCCAGTACTTC. The full variable domain, with the rest looked up from reference TRBV7-2 and TRBJ2-5, is GAGVSQSPSNKVTEKGKDVELRCDPISGHTALYWYRQSLGQGLEFLIYFQGNSAPDKSGLPSDRFSAERTGGSVSTLTIQRTQQEDSAVYLCASSPRGMETQYFGPGTRLLVL.

This chain connects TRBV10-1 to TRBJ1-2; weak D call: TRBD1 (5 bases). V lost 2 bases to trimming and J lost 6 bases, with 10 bases between them. CDR1 and CDR2 (germline): WNHNN, SYGVQD (reference sequence). The CDR3 extends over 13 amino acids. Here the CDR3 DNA reads TGCGCCAGCAGTGAGGGCAGGGCGAATGGCTACACCTTC. Amino acid sequence: CASSEGRANGYTF.

This chain uses TRBV6-5 with TRBJ2-1; 7 nucleotides line up with TRBD1. Losses at the gene ends were 6 bases for V and 3 bases for J; bases not matched to a gene: 5. This CDR3 is 14 amino acids long. The germline CDR1 and CDR2 sequences are MNHEY and SVGAGI. Here the CDR3 reads CASRDRDSYNEQFF. The CDR3 DNA is TGTGCCAGCAGGGACCGGGACAGCTACAATGAGCAGTTCTTC.

This clone was recorded once. The chain carries TRBV5-1 and TRBJ1-6; TRBD1 aligns across 8 bases. V lost 5 bases and J lost 4; bases outside the gene matches: 5. Germline V gene lookup returns CDR1 SGHRS and CDR2 YFSETQ. CDR3 size: 15 residues. The CDR3 region has the DNA TGCGCCAGCAGGAGGGACAGGTCGTATAATTCACCCCTCCACTTT. Its translation is CASRRDRSYNSPLHF.

The chain carries TRBV10-3 and TRBJ1-4; a possible D gene is TRBD1 (6 bases). Per germline, CDR1 ENHRY and CDR2 SYGVKD. The ends were cut back, 2 bases at V and 4 bases at J, with 8 bases in the middle. This CDR3 has 14 residues. CDR3 sequence: CAISERTDNEKLFF. As DNA, the CDR3 is TGTGCCATCAGTGAGAGGACAGATAATGAAAAACTGTTTTTT.

The rearrangement links TRBV6-9 to TRBJ2-3; 9 bases map to TRBD2. This CDR3 contains 17 residues. The J segment lost 0 bases and the V segment lost 5 bases, leaving 9 bases of the junction unmatched. Germline V gene data show CDR1 as MNHGY and CDR2 as SVAAGI. This CDR3 is CASSPPPAGGSTDTQYF. CDR3 coding DNA: TGTGCCAGCAGTCCTCCGCCAGCGGGGGGAAGCACAGATACGCAGTATTTT.

This clone has a single count. V is TRBV19 and J is TRBJ1-2; perhaps TRBD1 as D (6 bases). This CDR3 is built from 17 residues. Trimming removed 3 bases at V and 2 bases at J, with 19 bases between. Germline V CDR1 and CDR2: LNHDA, SQIVND (reference sequence). In nucleotides, the CDR3 is TGTGCCAGTAGTATTAAATGGGATCAGGGGCGCAACTATGGCTACACCTTC. Amino acids: CASSIKWDQGRNYGYTF.

This clone was recorded only once. Other DNA sequences in the same sample also yield this CDR3. The rearrangement links TRBV2 to TRBJ2-3; a weak D match, TRBD2 (5 bases). V was cut by 4 bases and J by 0 bases, with 5 bases left in between. The germline V gene encodes CDR1 SNHLY and CDR2 FYNNEI. The CDR3 is 13 amino acids. Written as DNA, the CDR3 is TGTGCCAGCAGTGGGACTAGCACAGATACGCAGTATTTT. It yields the protein CASSGTSTDTQYF.

The chain recombines TRBV7-9 with TRBJ2-7, with 12 bases aligning to TRBD2. Looked up from germline, CDR1 is SEHNR and CDR2 is FQNEAQ (reference sequence). This CDR3 is 17 amino acids long. Germline trimming cut 5 bases from V and 6 bases from J; bases unmatched to any gene: 14. Here the CDR3 DNA reads TGTGCCAGCAGCAAAGGCGCTCTAGCGGGGGGGCACCTCGAGCAGTACTTC. Translated, it gives CASSKGALAGGHLEQYF.

The chain has TRBV12-3 or TRBV12-4 and TRBJ1-2, with D tentatively TRBD1 (5 bases). V was trimmed by 7 bases and J by 8 bases, leaving 17 bases between them. This CDR3 contains 13 residues. CDR3 coding DNA: TGTGCCAGCACCTCGGGAGGGGTCGGGGGCTACACCTTC. Amino acids: CASTSGGVGGYTF.

In the case of this clone: Other DNA sequences of this sample code for an identical CDR3. CDR3 in amino acids: CAWSVTGNSPLHF. Written as DNA, the CDR3 is TGTGCCTGGAGTGTAACGGGGAATTCACCCCTCCACTTT. The chain carries TRBV30 and TRBJ1-6; D gene uncertain. V lost 0 bases and J 7 bases, leaving 7 bases between the germline ends. The V gene's germline CDR1 is GTSNPN and CDR2 SVGIG (reference sequence). The CDR3 runs to 13 residues.